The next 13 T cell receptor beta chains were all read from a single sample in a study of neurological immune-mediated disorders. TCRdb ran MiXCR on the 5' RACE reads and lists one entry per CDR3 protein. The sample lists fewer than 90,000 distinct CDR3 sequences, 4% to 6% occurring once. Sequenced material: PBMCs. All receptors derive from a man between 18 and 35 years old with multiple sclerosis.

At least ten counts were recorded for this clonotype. Here the CDR3 reads CASSLSPARNEQFF. The CDR3, as DNA: TGTGCCAGCAGCTTAAGCCCAGCTCGCAATGAGCAGTTCTTC. The chain combines TRBV7-3 with TRBJ2-1, with unresolved D. Trimming removed 1 base from V and 6 bases from J, with 10 bases in between. CDR3 length: 14 amino acids. Looked up from germline, CDR1 is SGHTA and CDR2 is FQGTGA. The full variable domain, completed using reference TRBV7-3 and TRBJ2-1, is GAGVSQTPSNKVTEKGKYVELRCDPISGHTALYWYRQSLGQGPEFLIYFQGTGAADDSGLPNDRFFAVRPEGSVSTLKIQRTERGDSAVYLCASSLSPARNEQFFGPGTRLTVL.

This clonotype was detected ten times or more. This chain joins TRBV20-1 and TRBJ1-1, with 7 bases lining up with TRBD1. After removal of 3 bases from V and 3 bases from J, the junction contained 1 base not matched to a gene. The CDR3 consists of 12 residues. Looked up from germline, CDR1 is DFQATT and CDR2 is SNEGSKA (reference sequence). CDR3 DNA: TGCAGTGCTAGGCAGGGGGACACTGAAGCTTTCTTT. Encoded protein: CSARQGDTEAFF.

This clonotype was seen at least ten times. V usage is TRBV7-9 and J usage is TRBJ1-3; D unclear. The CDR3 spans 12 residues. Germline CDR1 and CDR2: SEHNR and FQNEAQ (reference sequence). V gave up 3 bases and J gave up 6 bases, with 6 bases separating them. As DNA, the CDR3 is TGTGCCAGCAGCTTTGGTGCAAACACCATATATTTT. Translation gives CASSFGANTIYF.

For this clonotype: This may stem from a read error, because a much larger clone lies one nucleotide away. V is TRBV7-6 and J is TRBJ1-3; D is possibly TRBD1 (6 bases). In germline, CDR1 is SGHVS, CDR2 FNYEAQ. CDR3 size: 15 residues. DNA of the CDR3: TGTGCCAGCAGCTTATTACAGGGTCGAGGAAAAACCATATATTTT. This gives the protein CASSLLQGRGKTIYF.

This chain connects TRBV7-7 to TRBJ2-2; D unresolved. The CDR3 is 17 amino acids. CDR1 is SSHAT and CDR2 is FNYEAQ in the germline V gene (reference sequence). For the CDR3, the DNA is TGTGCTAGCTCGAAAACCCTCTCATGGGTGAGCACCGGGGAGCTGTTTTTT. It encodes CASSKTLSWVSTGELFF.

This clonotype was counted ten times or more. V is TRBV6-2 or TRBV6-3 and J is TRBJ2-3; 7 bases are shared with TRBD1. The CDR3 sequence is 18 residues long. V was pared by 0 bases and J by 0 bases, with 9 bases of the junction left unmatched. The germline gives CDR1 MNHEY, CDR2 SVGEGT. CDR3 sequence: CASSYSPDRVASTDTQYF. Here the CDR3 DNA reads TGTGCCAGCAGTTACTCCCCCGACAGGGTGGCTAGCACAGATACGCAGTATTTT.

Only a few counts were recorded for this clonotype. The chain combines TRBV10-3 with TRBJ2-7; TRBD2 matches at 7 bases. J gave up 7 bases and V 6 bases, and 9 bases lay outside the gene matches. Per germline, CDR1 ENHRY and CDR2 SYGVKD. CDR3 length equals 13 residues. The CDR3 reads CAIRGDYSQEQYF. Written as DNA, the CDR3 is TGTGCCATCAGGGGGGACTACAGCCAAGAGCAGTACTTC.

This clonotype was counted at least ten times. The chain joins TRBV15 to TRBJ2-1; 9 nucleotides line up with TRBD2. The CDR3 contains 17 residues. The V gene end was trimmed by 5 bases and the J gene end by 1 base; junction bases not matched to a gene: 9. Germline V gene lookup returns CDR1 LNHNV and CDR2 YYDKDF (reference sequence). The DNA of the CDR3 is TGTGCCACCAGCCGGGGGGATAGCGGGAGTTCCTACAATGAGCAGTTCTTC. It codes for CATSRGDSGSSYNEQFF.

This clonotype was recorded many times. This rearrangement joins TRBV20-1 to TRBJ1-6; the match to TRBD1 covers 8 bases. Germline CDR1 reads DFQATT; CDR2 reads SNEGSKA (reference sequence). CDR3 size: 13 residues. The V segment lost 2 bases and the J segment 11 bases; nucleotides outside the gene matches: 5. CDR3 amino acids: CSARQGASAPLHF. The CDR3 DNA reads TGCAGTGCTAGACAGGGGGCGTCAGCACCCCTCCACTTT.

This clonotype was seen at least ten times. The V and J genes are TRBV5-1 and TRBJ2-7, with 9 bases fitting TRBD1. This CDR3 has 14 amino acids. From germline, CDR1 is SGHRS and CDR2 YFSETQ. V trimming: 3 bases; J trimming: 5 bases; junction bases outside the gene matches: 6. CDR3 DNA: TGCGCCAGCAGCTCCGGGACAGGGAGCGACGAGCAGTACTTC. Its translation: CASSSGTGSDEQYF.

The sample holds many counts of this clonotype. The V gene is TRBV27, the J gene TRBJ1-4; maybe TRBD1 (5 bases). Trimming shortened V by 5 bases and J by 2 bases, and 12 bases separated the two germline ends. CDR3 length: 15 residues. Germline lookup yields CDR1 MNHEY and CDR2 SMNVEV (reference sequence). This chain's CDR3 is CASSLVGGTNEKLFF. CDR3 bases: TGTGCCAGCAGTCTCGTTGGGGGGACTAATGAAAAACTGTTTTTT.

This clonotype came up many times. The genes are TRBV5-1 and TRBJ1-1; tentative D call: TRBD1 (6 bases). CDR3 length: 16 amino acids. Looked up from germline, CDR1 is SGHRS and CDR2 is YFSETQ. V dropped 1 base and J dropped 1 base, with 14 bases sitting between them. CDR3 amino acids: CASSLFDGGGNTEAFF. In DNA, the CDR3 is TGCGCCAGCAGCTTGTTCGATGGGGGCGGGAACACTGAAGCTTTCTTT.

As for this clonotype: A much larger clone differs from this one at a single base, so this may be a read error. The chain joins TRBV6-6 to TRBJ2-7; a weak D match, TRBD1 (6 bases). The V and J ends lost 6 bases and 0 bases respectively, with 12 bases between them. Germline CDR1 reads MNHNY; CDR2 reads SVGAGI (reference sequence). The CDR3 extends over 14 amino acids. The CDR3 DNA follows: TGTGCCAGCAGGACGGGGACAATCTCCTACGAGCAGTACTTC. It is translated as CASRTGTISYEQYF.